This entry describes one T cell receptor (beta chain). No antigen is known for it. This record belongs to a study of glioma-infiltrating T cells after dendritic cell vaccination. The wider study: Dendritic cells derived from monocytes and pulsed with autologous tumor lysate formed the vaccine. At biweekly intervals, patients got three intradermal dendritic cell vaccine injections.

Using immunoSEQ multiplex PCR, the repertoire was profiled, and TCRdb retains in-frame clones only, with some absent. The sample shows around 58,000 clones, approximately 78% of them seen only once. CDR3 length: 13 residues. Germline V gene data show CDR1 as MDHEN and CDR2 as SYDVKM. After removal of 7 bases from V and 7 bases from J, the junction contained 7 bases not matched to a gene. Only patients with spare fresh-frozen tumor and over two years of follow-up were included. Study observations and caveats: Higher pretreatment TIL content predicted longer progression-free time and survival.

Here the sequenced sample was blood, taken before dendritic cell vaccination. The TCR sequence derives from a human donor with glioblastoma. The rearrangement links TRBV28 to TRBJ2-1, with 7 positions matching TRBD1. The DNA of the CDR3 is TGTGCCAGCAAAAGGACAGGCGGAAATGAGCAGTTCTTC. Its protein is CASKRTGGNEQFF.